This TCR beta chain was obtained from a study of blood T cell repertoires in COVID-19. Individuals drawn from under 30 US areas were about 18 to 90 years old. The repertoire was sequenced with immunoSEQ multiplex PCR; TCRdb's copy has only in-frame clones and lacks some. The table lists 200,000 to 250,000 clones, 70% to 85% of them singletons. CDR1 and CDR2 (germline): MNHEY, SVGAGI. The CDR3 has 13 residues. The V gene lost 2 bases and the J gene lost 5 bases, with 9 bases spanning the gap. The sequence was obtained from a man aged 55 to 69 who had recovered from COVID-19. Material: PBMCs or T cells enriched from blood (not recorded which). V and J are TRBV6-5 and TRBJ2-5, with D perhaps matching TRBD1 (5 bases). The CDR3 loop reads CASSYGAGETQYF. The CDR3 nucleotides are TGTGCCAGCAGTTACGGGGCAGGGGAGACCCAGTACTTC.